The 19 T cell receptor beta chains given below trace back to one sample, sequenced in a study of T cells in Graves' hyperthyroidism and ophthalmopathy. TCR beta CDR3 sequences were amplified from RNA transcripts. Carried out on the TCR CDR3, a first-round RT-PCR used the HTBI primer set. TCRdb re-analysed the multiplex PCR reads in MiXCR, keeping a single row per CDR3 protein. The sample holds about 260,000 distinct CDR3 sequences, around 15% seen once. The sample taken for sequencing was blood. The receptors come from a woman aged 18-29 years with Graves' ophthalmopathy.

This clonotype was counted many times. V and J are TRBV3-1 and TRBJ1-2; possible D gene TRBD1, 5 bases. The germline V gene has CDR1 LGHDT and CDR2 YNNKEL (reference sequence). The CDR3 extends over 15 amino acids. V was shortened by 4 bases and J by 7 bases, with 19 bases between the two germline ends. In DNA form, the CDR3 reads TGTGCCAGCAGCCCAGAGGCAGGGCGGGGGTCTGGCTACACCTTC. Translated, it gives CASSPEAGRGSGYTF.

This clonotype has at least ten counts. The V and J genes are TRBV9 and TRBJ2-5; 9 nucleotides align to TRBD2. V lost 0 bases, J lost 5 bases, and 5 bases stayed unmatched. CDR3 length equals 15 residues. The germline gives CDR1 SGDLS, CDR2 YYNGEE. The DNA of the CDR3 is TGTGCCAGCAGCGTAGGGGGACTAGCCGGGGAGACCCAGTACTTC. It specifies CASSVGGLAGETQYF.

The chain has TRBV6-2 or TRBV6-3 and TRBJ2-5; 13 positions match TRBD2. This CDR3 spans 15 amino acids. Germline assignment: CDR1 MNHEY and CDR2 SVGEGT. Unmatched junction bases numbered 6, after V lost 6 bases and J lost 5 bases. The CDR3 region has the DNA TGTGCCAGCAGACTAGCGGGAGGGCCAGAGGAGACCCAGTACTTC. Protein sequence: CASRLAGGPEETQYF.

This clonotype occurred many times. The chain carries TRBV30 and TRBJ2-5, with 10 positions matching TRBD1. Germline lookup yields CDR1 GTSNPN and CDR2 SVGIG (reference sequence). CDR3 size: 15 residues. V shed 3 bases, J shed 4 bases, and the junction held 8 bases outside the gene matches. In DNA, the CDR3 is TGTGCCTGGAGGAAGGACCGGGACAGGGGAGAGACCCAGTACTTC. Residues: CAWRKDRDRGETQYF.

This clonotype was counted many times. The rearrangement joins TRBV7-6 to TRBJ2-7, with D possibly TRBD1 on 6 matching bases. Trimming left V 1 base short and J 2 bases short, with 12 bases between. The germline V gene encodes CDR1 SGHVS and CDR2 FNYEAQ. The length of the CDR3 is 15 residues. CDR3 nucleotides: TGTGCCAGCAGCTTAGAACCAGGGGTTACCTACGAGCAGTACTTC. As protein: CASSLEPGVTYEQYF.

This chain joins TRBV6-2 or TRBV6-3 and TRBJ1-2; 11 bases fit TRBD1. V shed 6 bases, J shed 3 bases, and the junction held 9 bases outside the gene matches. Germline CDR1 and CDR2: MNHEY and SVGEGT. The CDR3 loop spans 16 amino acids. CDR3 residues: CASRRAGTGGDYGYTF. As DNA, the CDR3 is TGTGCCAGCAGGAGAGCCGGGACAGGGGGGGACTATGGCTACACCTTC.

This clonotype was seen repeatedly, ten times or more. V and J are TRBV7-3 and TRBJ2-3; D unresolved. The CDR3 is 12 amino acids. V lost 5 bases, J lost 6 bases, and 9 bases lay in between. Germline V CDR1 and CDR2: SGHTA, FQGTGA. The CDR3 sequence is CASSQTADTQYF. The CDR3, as DNA: TGTGCCAGCAGCCAAACTGCTGATACGCAGTATTTT.

In this sample, this clonotype turned up many times. The rearrangement joins TRBV12-3 or TRBV12-4 to TRBJ1-2, with D perhaps TRBD1 (5 bases). The CDR3 has 17 amino acids. V was shortened by 3 bases and J by 3 bases, with 20 bases between the two germline ends. CDR3 DNA: TGTGCCAGCAGTTTCATTCCCATCGGCAGGGCCGACTATGGCTACACCTTC. It codes for CASSFIPIGRADYGYTF.

This clonotype was recorded at least ten times. V is TRBV7-2 and J is TRBJ1-2, with 10 bases that match TRBD1. The CDR3 sequence is 11 residues long. CDR1 and CDR2 (germline): SGHTA, FQGNSA. The CDR3 coding sequence is TGTCGCGGGGACAGGGGCTATGGCTACACCTTC. Translating gives CRGDRGYGYTF.

This clonotype was found a few times. The V call is TRBV19, the J call TRBJ2-7, with D unresolved. The germline V and J ends were trimmed by 3 bases and 4 bases, with 25 bases remaining between them. Germline CDR1 reads LNHDA; CDR2 reads SQIVND (reference sequence). The CDR3 sequence is 18 residues long. The CDR3 region is CASSIRSAGGPSRYEQYF. CDR3 nucleotides: TGTGCCAGTAGTATCCGGTCGGCAGGCGGCCCTTCTAGATACGAGCAGTACTTC.

This clonotype was seen many times. The J gene is TRBJ2-5, the V gene TRBV7-9; 8 bases line up with TRBD2. The CDR3 runs 15 residues. V lost 0 bases, J lost 7 bases, and 7 bases stayed unmatched. Germline CDR1 is SEHNR and CDR2 is FQNEAQ (reference sequence). CDR3 sequence: CASSLAPAGAGTQYF. The CDR3 DNA is TGTGCCAGCAGCTTAGCCCCAGCGGGGGCAGGGACCCAGTACTTC. Together with reference TRBV7-9 and TRBJ2-5, the CDR3 gives the full variable domain: DTGVSQNPRHKITKRGQNVTFRCDPISEHNRLYWYRQTLGQGPEFLTYFQNEAQLEKSRLLSDRFSAERPKGSFSTLEIQRTEQGDSAMYLCASSLAPAGAGTQYFGPGTRLLVL.

V gene TRBV29-1 combines with J gene TRBJ2-5; 15 bases fit TRBD2. Germline values: CDR1 SQVTM, CDR2 ANQGSEA. Germline trimming cut 6 bases from V and 6 bases from J; bases unmatched to any gene: 11. The CDR3 loop spans 16 amino acids. The CDR3 protein is CSVSYPGTSGGKTQYF. In DNA form, the CDR3 reads TGCAGCGTCTCCTACCCCGGGACTAGCGGGGGGAAGACCCAGTACTTC.

This clonotype was seen ten or more times. The rearrangement links TRBV7-9 to TRBJ1-5, with D tentatively TRBD1 (5 bases). The CDR3 is 15 residues long. Trimming cost V 6 bases and J 3 bases, with 15 bases left between them. Germline V gene lookup returns CDR1 SEHNR and CDR2 FQNEAQ (reference sequence). For the CDR3, the DNA is TGTGCCAGCAGTCAGACCGCAGGGAACAATCAGCCCCAGCATTTT. As protein: CASSQTAGNNQPQHF. The whole variable domain, filled in from reference TRBV7-9 and TRBJ1-5, reads DTGVSQNPRHKITKRGQNVTFRCDPISEHNRLYWYRQTLGQGPEFLTYFQNEAQLEKSRLLSDRFSAERPKGSFSTLEIQRTEQGDSAMYLCASSQTAGNNQPQHFGDGTRLSIL.

This clonotype was detected ten times or more. The chain joins TRBV28 to TRBJ2-7, with TRBD2 matching 13 bases. Germline values: CDR1 MDHEN, CDR2 SYDVKM. V gave up 5 bases and J gave up 4 bases; unmatched junction bases: 5. This CDR3 is built from 15 residues. As DNA, the CDR3 is TGTGCCAGCAGTGTTGGACTAGCGGGAGAATACGAGCAGTACTTC. As protein: CASSVGLAGEYEQYF.

This clonotype has more than one count but fewer than ten. The chain carries TRBV20-1 and TRBJ2-7; 8 nucleotides line up with TRBD1. The V gene's germline CDR1 is DFQATT and CDR2 SNEGSKA (reference sequence). This CDR3 has 16 amino acids. The trim removed 3 bases at V and 2 bases at J, leaving 12 bases unmatched. CDR3 bases: TGCAGTGCTAGTGGGGGGCCCATGGACAGGGCCTACGAGCAGTACTTC. It translates to CSASGGPMDRAYEQYF.

The rearrangement joins TRBV7-3 to TRBJ2-7; TRBD2 matches at 11 bases. The CDR3 covers 18 residues. Germline loops: CDR1 SGHTA, CDR2 FQGTGA. The junction had 9 bases not matched to a gene; V was cut back by 2 bases and J by 0 bases. This chain's CDR3 is CASSLGASGGPTSYEQYF. CDR3 nucleotides: TGTGCCAGCAGCTTAGGAGCTAGCGGGGGGCCCACCTCCTACGAGCAGTACTTC.

This clonotype was counted ten times or more. The chain is built from TRBV28 and TRBJ2-1; no clear D. Germline loops: CDR1 MDHEN, CDR2 SYDVKM. This CDR3 has 14 amino acids. V was trimmed by 1 base and J by 8 bases, leaving 12 bases between them. The CDR3 here is CASSLSERVDEQFF. In nucleotides, the CDR3 is TGTGCCAGCAGTTTATCTGAAAGGGTCGATGAGCAGTTCTTC.

This clonotype was detected ten times or more. This chain joins TRBV12-3 or TRBV12-4 and TRBJ2-2, with TRBD2 as a possible D gene (6 bases). The CDR3 loop spans 15 amino acids. V was trimmed by 3 bases and J by 2 bases, leaving 10 bases between them. CDR3 DNA sequence: TGTGCCAGCAGTTTCCCGGGGGTCAACACCGGGGAGCTGTTTTTT. It translates to CASSFPGVNTGELFF.

This clonotype was seen many times. The rearrangement links TRBV6-1 to TRBJ2-1, with D maybe TRBD2 (7 bases). Germline loops: CDR1 MNHNS, CDR2 SASEGT. This CDR3 region has 15 residues. Trimming took 5 bases from V and 5 from J, leaving 16 bases between them. CDR3 nucleotides: TGTGCCAGCAGTCGTATCCGGGGGGCAGACAATGAGCAGTTCTTC. Its translation is CASSRIRGADNEQFF.